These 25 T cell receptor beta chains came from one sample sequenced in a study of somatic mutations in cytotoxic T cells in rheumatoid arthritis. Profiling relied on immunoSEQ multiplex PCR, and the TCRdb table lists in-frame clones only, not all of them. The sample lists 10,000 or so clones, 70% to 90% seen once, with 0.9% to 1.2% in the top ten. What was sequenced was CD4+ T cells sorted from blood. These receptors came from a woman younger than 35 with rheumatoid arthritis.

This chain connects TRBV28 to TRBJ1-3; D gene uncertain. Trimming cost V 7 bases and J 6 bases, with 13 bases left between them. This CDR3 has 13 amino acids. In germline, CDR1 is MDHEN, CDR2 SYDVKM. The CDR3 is CASTTYYQNTIYF. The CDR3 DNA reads TGTGCCAGCACCACTTACTACCAAAACACCATATATTTT.

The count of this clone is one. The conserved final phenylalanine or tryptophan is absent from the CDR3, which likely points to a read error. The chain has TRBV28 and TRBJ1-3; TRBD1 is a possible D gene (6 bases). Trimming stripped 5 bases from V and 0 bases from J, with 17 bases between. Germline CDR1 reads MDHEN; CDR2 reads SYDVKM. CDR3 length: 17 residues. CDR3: CASSLQHDRPSGNTIYL. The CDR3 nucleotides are TGTGCCAGCAGTCTCCAACACGACAGGCCCTCTGGAAACACCATATATCTT.

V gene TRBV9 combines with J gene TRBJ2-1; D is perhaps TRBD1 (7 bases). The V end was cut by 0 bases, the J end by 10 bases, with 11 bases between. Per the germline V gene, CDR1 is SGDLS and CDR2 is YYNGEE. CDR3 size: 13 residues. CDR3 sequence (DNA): TGTGCCAGCAGCGTAGTCCAGGGGGGCGAGCAGTTCTTC. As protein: CASSVVQGGEQFF.

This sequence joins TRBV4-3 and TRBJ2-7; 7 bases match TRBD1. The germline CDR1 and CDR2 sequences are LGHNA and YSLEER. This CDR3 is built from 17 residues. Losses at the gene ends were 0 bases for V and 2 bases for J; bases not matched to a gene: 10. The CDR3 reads CASSQDYGTEVPYEQYF. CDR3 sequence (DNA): TGCGCCAGCAGCCAAGATTACGGGACAGAGGTTCCCTACGAGCAGTACTTC.

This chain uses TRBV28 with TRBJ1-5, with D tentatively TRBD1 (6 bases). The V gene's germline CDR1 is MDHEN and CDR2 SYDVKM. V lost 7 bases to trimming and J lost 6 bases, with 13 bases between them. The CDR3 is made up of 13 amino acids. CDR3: CASIQGRGQPQHF. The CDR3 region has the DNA TGTGCCAGCATACAGGGTCGGGGTCAGCCCCAGCATTTT.

The CDR3 loop is CASSEHRLGDNEQFF. The CDR3 coding sequence is TGTGCCAGCAGTGAACACCGACTAGGGGACAATGAGCAGTTCTTC. The rearrangement joins TRBV25-1 to TRBJ2-1, with D perhaps matching TRBD2 (6 bases). CDR3 length: 15 amino acids. From germline, CDR1 is MGHDK and CDR2 SYGVNS. V lost 2 bases, J lost 5 bases, and 13 bases lay in between. Together with reference TRBV25-1 and TRBJ2-1, the CDR3 gives the full variable domain: EADIYQTPRYLVIGTGKKITLECSQTMGHDKMYWYQQDPGMELHLIHYSYGVNSTEKGDLSSESTVSRIRTEHFPLTLESARPSHTSQYLCASSEHRLGDNEQFFGPGTRLTVL.

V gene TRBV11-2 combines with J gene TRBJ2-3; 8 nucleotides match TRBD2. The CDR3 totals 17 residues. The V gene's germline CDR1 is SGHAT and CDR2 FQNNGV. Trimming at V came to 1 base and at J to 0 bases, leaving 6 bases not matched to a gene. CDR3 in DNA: TGTGCCAGCAGCTTAGGCGGGGGGCCACGTAGCACAGATACGCAGTATTTT. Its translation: CASSLGGGPRSTDTQYF.

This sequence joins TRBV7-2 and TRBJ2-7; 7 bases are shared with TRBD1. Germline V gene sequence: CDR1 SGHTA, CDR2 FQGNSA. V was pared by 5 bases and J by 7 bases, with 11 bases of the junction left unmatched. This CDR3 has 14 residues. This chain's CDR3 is CASSLTGRFIEQYF. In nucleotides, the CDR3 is TGTGCCAGCAGCCTGACAGGGAGATTTATAGAGCAGTACTTC.

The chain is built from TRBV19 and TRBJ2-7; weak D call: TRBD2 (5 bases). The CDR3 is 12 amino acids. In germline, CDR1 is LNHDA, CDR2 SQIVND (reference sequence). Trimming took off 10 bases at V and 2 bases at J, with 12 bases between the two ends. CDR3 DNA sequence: TGTGCCACCTTGGACGGGACCTACGAGCAGTACTTC. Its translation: CATLDGTYEQYF.

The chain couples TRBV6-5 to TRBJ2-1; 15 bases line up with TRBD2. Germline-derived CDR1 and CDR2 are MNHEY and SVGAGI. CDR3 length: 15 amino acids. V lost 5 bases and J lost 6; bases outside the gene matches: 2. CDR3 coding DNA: TGTGCCAGCAGTCGGGGACTAGCGGGAGGCAATGAGCAGTTCTTC. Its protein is CASSRGLAGGNEQFF.

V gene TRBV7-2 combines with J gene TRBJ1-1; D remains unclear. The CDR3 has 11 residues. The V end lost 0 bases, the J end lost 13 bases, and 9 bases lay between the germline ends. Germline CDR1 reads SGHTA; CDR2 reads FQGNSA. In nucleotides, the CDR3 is TGTGCCAGCAGCTTAGCGGTCGGGGTTTTCTTT. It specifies CASSLAVGVFF.

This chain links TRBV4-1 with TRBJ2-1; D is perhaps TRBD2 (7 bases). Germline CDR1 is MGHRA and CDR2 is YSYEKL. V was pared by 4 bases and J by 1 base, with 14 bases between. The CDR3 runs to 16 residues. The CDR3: CASSPGAGASYNEQFF. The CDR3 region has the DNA TGCGCCAGCAGCCCCGGGGCGGGGGCGTCCTACAATGAGCAGTTCTTC.

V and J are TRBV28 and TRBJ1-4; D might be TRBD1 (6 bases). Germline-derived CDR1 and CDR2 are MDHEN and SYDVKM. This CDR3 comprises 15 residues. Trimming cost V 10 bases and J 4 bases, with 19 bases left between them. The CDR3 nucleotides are TGTGCCACCAGAGGGGGGGATCTAAGTAATGAAAAACTGTTTTTT. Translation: CATRGGDLSNEKLFF. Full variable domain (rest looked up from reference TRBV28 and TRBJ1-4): DVKVTQSSRYLVKRTGEKVFLECVQDMDHENMFWYRQDPGLGLRLIYFSYDVKMKEKGDIPEGYSVSREKKERFSLILESASTNQTSMYLCATRGGDLSNEKLFFGSGTQLSVL.

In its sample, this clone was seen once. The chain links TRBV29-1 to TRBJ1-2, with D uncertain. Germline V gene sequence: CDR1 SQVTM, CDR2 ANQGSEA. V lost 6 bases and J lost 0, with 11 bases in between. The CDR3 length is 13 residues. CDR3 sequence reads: CSVAAGANYGYTF. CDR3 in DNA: TGCAGCGTGGCGGCTGGAGCTAACTATGGCTACACCTTC.

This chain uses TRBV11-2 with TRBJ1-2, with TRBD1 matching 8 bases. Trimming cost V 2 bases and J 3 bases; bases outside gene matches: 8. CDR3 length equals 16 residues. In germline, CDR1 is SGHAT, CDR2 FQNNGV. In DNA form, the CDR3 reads TGTGCCAGCAGCTTACTCAGGGGGCGCAGGTACTATGGCTACACCTTC. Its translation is CASSLLRGRRYYGYTF.

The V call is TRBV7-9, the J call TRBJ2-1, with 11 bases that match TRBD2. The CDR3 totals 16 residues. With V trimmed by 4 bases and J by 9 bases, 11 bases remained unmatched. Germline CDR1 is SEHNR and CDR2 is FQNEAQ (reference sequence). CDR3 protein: CASSSSGTSGSGEQFF. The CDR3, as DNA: TGTGCCAGCAGCTCCTCCGGGACTAGCGGCTCCGGTGAGCAGTTCTTC. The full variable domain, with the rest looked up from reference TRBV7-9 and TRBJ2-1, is DTGVSQNPRHKITKRGQNVTFRCDPISEHNRLYWYRQTLGQGPEFLTYFQNEAQLEKSRLLSDRFSAERPKGSFSTLEIQRTEQGDSAMYLCASSSSGTSGSGEQFFGPGTRLTVL.

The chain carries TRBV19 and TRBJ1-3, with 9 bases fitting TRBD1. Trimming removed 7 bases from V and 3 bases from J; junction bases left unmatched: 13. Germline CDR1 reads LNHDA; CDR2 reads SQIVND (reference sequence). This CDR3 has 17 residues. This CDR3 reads CASTPLGQGHHGNTIYF. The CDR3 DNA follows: TGTGCCAGTACCCCTCTCGGACAGGGGCACCATGGAAACACCATATATTTT.

CDR3 residues: CASSSGLAGGPNTQYF. CDR3 coding DNA: TGTGCCAGCAGTTCGGGGCTAGCGGGAGGGCCAAATACGCAGTATTTT. This chain joins TRBV6-5 and TRBJ2-3, with 12 bases that match TRBD2. In germline, CDR1 is MNHEY, CDR2 SVGAGI. The CDR3 loop spans 16 amino acids. Trimming at V came to 4 bases and at J to 7 bases, leaving 9 bases not matched to a gene.

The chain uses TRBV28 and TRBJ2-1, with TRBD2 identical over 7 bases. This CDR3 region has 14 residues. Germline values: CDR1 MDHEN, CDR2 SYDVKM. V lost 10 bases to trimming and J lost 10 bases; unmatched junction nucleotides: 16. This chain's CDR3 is CATRPAGVLTEQFF. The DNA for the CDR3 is TGTGCCACCCGACCGGCGGGAGTACTCACCGAGCAGTTCTTC.

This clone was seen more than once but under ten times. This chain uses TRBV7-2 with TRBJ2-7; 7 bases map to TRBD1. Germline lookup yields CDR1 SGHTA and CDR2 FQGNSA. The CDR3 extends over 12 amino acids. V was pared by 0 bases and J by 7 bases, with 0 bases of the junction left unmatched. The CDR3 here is CASSLAGQEQYF. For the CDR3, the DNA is TGTGCCAGCAGCTTAGCGGGACAGGAGCAGTACTTC.

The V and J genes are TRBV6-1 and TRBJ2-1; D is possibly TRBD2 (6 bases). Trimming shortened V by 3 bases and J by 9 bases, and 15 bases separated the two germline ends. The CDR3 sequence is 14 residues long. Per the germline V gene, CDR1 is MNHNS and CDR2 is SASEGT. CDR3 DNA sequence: TGTGCCAGCAGTGACGCGGGGTCCTCCACTGAGCAGTTCTTC. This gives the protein CASSDAGSSTEQFF.

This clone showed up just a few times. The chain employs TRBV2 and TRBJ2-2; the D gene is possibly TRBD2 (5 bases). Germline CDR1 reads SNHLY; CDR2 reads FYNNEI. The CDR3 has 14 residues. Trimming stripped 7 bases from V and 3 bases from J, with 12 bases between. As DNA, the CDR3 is TGTGCCAGCACCAGCAAGAGGGACACCGGGGAGCTGTTTTTT. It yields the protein CASTSKRDTGELFF.

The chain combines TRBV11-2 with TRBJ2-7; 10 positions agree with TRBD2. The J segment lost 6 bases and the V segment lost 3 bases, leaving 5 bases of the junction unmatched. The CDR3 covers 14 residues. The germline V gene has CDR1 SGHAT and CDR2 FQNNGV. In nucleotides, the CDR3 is TGTGCCAGCAGCTTTTCTAGCGGGAGATTCGAGCAGTACTTC. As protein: CASSFSSGRFEQYF.

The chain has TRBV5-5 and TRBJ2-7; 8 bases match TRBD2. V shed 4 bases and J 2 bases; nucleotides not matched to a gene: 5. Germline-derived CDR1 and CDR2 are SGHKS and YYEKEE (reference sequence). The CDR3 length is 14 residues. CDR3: CASSIGTSTYEQYF. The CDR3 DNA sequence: TGTGCCAGCAGCATAGGGACTAGTACCTACGAGCAGTACTTC.

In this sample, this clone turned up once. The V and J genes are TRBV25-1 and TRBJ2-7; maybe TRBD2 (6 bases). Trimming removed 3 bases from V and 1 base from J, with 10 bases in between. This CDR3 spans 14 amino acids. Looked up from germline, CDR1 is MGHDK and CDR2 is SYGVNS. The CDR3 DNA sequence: TGTGCCAGCAGTGAGCAGGGAGGTTCCTACGAGCAGTACTTC. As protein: CASSEQGGSYEQYF.